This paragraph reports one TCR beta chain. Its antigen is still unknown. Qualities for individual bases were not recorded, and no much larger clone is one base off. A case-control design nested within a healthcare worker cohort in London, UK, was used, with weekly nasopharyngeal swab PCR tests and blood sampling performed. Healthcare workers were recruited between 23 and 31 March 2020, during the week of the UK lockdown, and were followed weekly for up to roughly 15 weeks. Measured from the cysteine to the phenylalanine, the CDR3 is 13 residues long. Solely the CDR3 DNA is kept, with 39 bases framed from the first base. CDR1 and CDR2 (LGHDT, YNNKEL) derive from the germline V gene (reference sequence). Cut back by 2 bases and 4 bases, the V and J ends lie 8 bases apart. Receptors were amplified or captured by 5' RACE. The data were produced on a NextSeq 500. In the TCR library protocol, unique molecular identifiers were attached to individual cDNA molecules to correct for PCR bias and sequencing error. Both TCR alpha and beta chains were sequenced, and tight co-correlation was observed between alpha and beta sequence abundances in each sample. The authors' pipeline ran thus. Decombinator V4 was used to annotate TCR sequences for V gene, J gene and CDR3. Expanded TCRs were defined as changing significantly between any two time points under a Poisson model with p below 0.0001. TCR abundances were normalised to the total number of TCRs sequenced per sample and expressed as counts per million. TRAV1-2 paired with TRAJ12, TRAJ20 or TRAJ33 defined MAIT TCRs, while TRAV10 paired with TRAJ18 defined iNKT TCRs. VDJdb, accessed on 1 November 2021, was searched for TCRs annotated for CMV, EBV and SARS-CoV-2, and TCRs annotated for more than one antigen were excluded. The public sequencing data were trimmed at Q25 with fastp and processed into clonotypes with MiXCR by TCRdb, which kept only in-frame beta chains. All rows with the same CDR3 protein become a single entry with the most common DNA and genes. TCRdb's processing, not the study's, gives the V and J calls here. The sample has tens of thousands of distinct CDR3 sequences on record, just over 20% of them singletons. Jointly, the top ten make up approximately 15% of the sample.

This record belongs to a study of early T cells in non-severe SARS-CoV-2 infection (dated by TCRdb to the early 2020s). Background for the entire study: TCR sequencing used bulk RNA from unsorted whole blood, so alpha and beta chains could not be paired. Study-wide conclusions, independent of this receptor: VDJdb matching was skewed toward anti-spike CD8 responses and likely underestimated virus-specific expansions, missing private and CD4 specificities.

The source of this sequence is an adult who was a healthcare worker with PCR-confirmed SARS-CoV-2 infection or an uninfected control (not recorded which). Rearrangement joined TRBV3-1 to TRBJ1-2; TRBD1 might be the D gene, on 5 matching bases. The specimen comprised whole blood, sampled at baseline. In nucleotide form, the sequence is TGTGCCAGCAGCCAACAGACAGTCTATGGCTACACCTTC. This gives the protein CASSQQTVYGYTF.